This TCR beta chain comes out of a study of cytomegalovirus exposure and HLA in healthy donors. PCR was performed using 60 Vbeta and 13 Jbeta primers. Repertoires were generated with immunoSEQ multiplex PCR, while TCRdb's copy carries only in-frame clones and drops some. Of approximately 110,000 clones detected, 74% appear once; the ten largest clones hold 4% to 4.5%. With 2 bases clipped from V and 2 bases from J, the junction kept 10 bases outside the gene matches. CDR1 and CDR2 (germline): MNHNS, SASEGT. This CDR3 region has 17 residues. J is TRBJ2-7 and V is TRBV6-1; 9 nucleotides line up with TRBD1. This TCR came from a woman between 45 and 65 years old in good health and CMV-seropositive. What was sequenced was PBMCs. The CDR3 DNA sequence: TGTGCCAGCAGTGAACCACCCGGGACAGGGACCACCTACGAGCAGTACTTC. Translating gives CASSEPPGTGTTYEQYF.